What follows describes a single T cell receptor beta chain. These data are taken from a study of blood T cell repertoires in COVID-19. The table came from immunoSEQ multiplex PCR; TCRdb's copy has only in-frame clones and leaves some out. Among some 200,000 clones listed, roughly 94% were seen once. Germline V gene data show CDR1 as SGHKS and CDR2 as YYEKEE (reference sequence). The CDR3 totals 17 residues. Trimming at V came to 4 bases and at J to 1 base, leaving 14 bases not matched to a gene. The TCR was taken from a young man with COVID-19, enrolled during active disease. The chain links TRBV5-5 to TRBJ2-7, with 7 nucleotides matching TRBD1. The sequenced material came from peripheral blood. The CDR3 loop reads CASSSNPDRDRSYEQYF. Here the CDR3 DNA reads TGTGCCAGCAGCAGCAATCCCGACAGGGACAGATCCTACGAGCAGTACTTC.